The rows below give T cell receptor beta chains drawn from one sample of a study of blood T cell repertoires in COVID-19. The repertoire was sequenced with immunoSEQ multiplex PCR; TCRdb's copy has only in-frame clones and lacks some. Among over 200,000 clones listed, 85% to 90% were seen once. Sequenced sample: PBMCs or T cells enriched from blood (not recorded which). All receptors derive from a man aged 35 to 55 who had recovered from COVID-19. Each CDR3 is given with its conserved first and last residue. The D gene is left open where the match is weak. Where a row states a size, it is once, few, many or the class of an expanded clone; other rows omit it.

d_call clone_size j_call v_call cdr3_nt cdr3_aa
. . TRBJ2-3 TRBV15 TGTGCCACCAGCAGAGATGCGGGCCTAAGCACAGATACGCAGTATTTT CATSRDAGLSTDTQYF
TRBD1 . TRBJ1-5 TRBV6-2/TRBV6-3 TGTGCCAGCAGTTACCTCCGGGACAGCTATTACCTAGGGAGCAATCAGCCCCAGCATTTT CASSYLRDSYYLGSNQPQHF
TRBD1 . TRBJ1-5 TRBV3-1/TRBV3-2 TGTGCCAGCAGCGCCAGGGGGTCGGGCAATCAGCCCCAGCATTTT CASSARGSGNQPQHF
. . TRBJ1-2 TRBV7-9 TGTGCCAGCACAGGGGATGGATCTCGCGGCTACACCTTC CASTGDGSRGYTF
TRBD1 . TRBJ2-5 TRBV5-1 TGCGCCAGCAGCCCACGGCCCTCGACAGGGACCTTTCAAGAGACCCAGTACTTC CASSPRPSTGTFQETQYF
TRBD2 . TRBJ2-1 TRBV6-5 TGTGCCAGCAGCCGACTAGCGGGGTACAATGAGCAGTTCTTC CASSRLAGYNEQFF
TRBD2 . TRBJ2-1 TRBV14 TGTGCCAGCAGCCCGCACCGGGACTATATATACAATGAGCAGTTCTTC CASSPHRDYIYNEQFF
TRBD1 . TRBJ2-5 TRBV18 TGTGCCAGCTCACCGACGGTTTCCTTCGGGACAGCCCAAGAGACCCAGTACTTC CASSPTVSFGTAQETQYF
. . TRBJ2-2 TRBV6-2/TRBV6-3 TGTGCCAGCAGCCACGCAGGGAAGACCGGGGAGCTGTTTTTT CASSHAGKTGELFF
. . TRBJ2-2 TRBV29-1 TGCAGCGTTGATCGTCTGAACACCGGGGAGCTGTTTTTT CSVDRLNTGELFF
. . TRBJ1-5 TRBV9 TGTGCCAGCAGTCTAGACGGTAGCAATCAGCCCCAGCATTTT CASSLDGSNQPQHF
TRBD1 once TRBJ2-1 TRBV7-9 TGTGCCAGCAGCCCTACGCAGGGGACAGGGGGCGGCAATGAGCAGTTCTTC CASSPTQGTGGGNEQFF
TRBD1 once TRBJ2-2 TRBV29-1 TGCAGCGTCGGAGAGACCCAAAAAGGGGGCCCCGGGGAGCTGTTTTTT CSVGETQKGGPGELFF
. few TRBJ2-7 TRBV15 TGTGCCACCAGCAGAGCCGGGGGAGGCGTCCGCGAGCAGTACTTC CATSRAGGGVREQYF
TRBD1 once TRBJ2-7 TRBV19 TGTGCCAGTAGTACATCGACAGGGTGGGCGACCTACGAGCAGTACTTC CASSTSTGWATYEQYF
TRBD2 . TRBJ2-2 TRBV7-2 TGTGCCAGCAGCTTGGAACTAGCGGGAGTAGGAACCGGGGAGCTGTTTTTT CASSLELAGVGTGELFF